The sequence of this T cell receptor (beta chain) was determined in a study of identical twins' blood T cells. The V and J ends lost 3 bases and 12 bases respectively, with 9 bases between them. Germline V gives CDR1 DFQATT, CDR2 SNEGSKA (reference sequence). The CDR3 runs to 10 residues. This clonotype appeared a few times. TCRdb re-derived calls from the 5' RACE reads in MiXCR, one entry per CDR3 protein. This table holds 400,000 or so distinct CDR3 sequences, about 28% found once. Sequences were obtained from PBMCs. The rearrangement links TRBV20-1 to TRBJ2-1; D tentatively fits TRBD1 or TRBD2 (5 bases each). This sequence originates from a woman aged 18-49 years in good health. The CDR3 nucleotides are TGCAGTGCTAGTTCAGGGAGGCAGTTCTTC. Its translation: CSASSGRQFF.